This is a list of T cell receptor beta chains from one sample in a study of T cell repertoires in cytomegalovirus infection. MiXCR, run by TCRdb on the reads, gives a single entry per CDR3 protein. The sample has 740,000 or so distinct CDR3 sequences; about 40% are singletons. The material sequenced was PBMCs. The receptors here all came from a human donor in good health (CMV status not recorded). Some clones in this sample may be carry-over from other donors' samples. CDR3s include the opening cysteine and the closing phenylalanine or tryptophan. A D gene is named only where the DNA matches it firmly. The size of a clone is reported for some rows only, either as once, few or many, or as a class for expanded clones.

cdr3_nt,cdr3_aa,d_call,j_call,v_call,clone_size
TGTGCCAGCAGTGATTACTCAGGGAAACAAGAGACCCAGTACTTC,CASSDYSGKQETQYF,-,TRBJ2-5,TRBV2,-
TGTGCCAGCAGTTTGTTTTCCGGGCCCCTCCGGCCCCAGCATTTT,CASSLFSGPLRPQHF,-,TRBJ1-5,TRBV12-3/TRBV12-4,few
TGCGCCAGCAGCCAAGATAGGGCGGCGAACAATGAGCAGTTCTTC,CASSQDRAANNEQFF,-,TRBJ2-1,TRBV4-1,-
TGTGCCAGCACCAGGACAAACTATGGCTACACCTTC,CASTRTNYGYTF,-,TRBJ1-2,TRBV5-6,once
TGTGCCAGCCATCAGGGCGATTCTGGGGCCAACGTCCTGACTTTC,CASHQGDSGANVLTF,-,TRBJ2-6,TRBV2,-
TGTGCCAGCAGCTTAGAGGGAAGCTCCTATAATTCACCCCTCCACTTT,CASSLEGSSYNSPLHF,-,TRBJ1-6,TRBV7-8,many
TGTGCCAGCAGTTTCGATAGGACAGGATCCTTTAGCAATCAGCCCCAGCATTTT,CASSFDRTGSFSNQPQHF,TRBD1,TRBJ1-5,TRBV28,few
TGCGCCAGCAGCTTGGATCGGTGGCGCGGCTACACCTTC,CASSLDRWRGYTF,-,TRBJ1-2,TRBV5-1,-
TGTGCCAGCAGCTTATACGGCCGGAGCTCTGGAAACACCATATATTTT,CASSLYGRSSGNTIYF,-,TRBJ1-3,TRBV7-6,many
TGCGCCAGCAGCCCATCGCCCCCGACGGGCCATAGCAATCAGCCCCAGCATTTT,CASSPSPPTGHSNQPQHF,-,TRBJ1-5,TRBV4-1,once
TGTGCCAGCAGCACCCACAGGGGTACCAATGAAAAACTGTTTTTT,CASSTHRGTNEKLFF,TRBD1,TRBJ1-4,TRBV7-4,-
TGTGCCAGCAGTTTATATATCTCAGATACGCAGTATTTT,CASSLYISDTQYF,-,TRBJ2-3,TRBV27,-
TGTGCCTGGAAGGGAGCGGCCGCGGGGCCCCAGCATTTT,CAWKGAAAGPQHF,-,TRBJ1-5,TRBV30,once
TGTGCCAGCAGTTCCCAATTAATCGATGAGCAGTTCTTC,CASSSQLIDEQFF,-,TRBJ2-1,TRBV12-3/TRBV12-4,-
TGCAGTGCTAGACACGGGGGGACCAACACTGAAGCTTTCTTT,CSARHGGTNTEAFF,-,TRBJ1-1,TRBV20-1,-
TGTGCCAGCAGTTTCGGGGGACACACAGATACGCAGTATTTT,CASSFGGHTDTQYF,-,TRBJ2-3,TRBV12-3/TRBV12-4,few
TGTGCCAGCAGCAAAAGCTGGGACAGGTATAATTCACCCCTCCACTTT,CASSKSWDRYNSPLHF,TRBD1,TRBJ1-6,TRBV5-6,-
TGTGCCAGTAGTATAGACCATGAGCAGTTCTTC,CASSIDHEQFF,-,TRBJ2-1,TRBV19,few
TGTGCCAGCGTTACGTACCTCAATCAGCCCCAGCATTTT,CASVTYLNQPQHF,-,TRBJ1-5,TRBV12-3/TRBV12-4,few
TGTGCCAGCAGCCCTAGCCGACTAGCGGAGGACCCCGGGGAGCTGTTTTTT,CASSPSRLAEDPGELFF,TRBD2,TRBJ2-2,TRBV7-8,few
TGTGCCAGCAGTTTATCCGGAGGTCCGGACTACGAGCAGTACTTC,CASSLSGGPDYEQYF,-,TRBJ2-7,TRBV12-3/TRBV12-4,few
TGTGCCAGTAGTATCGGTGGTTGGGCGGGAGGGCCCCACGAGCAGTACTTC,CASSIGGWAGGPHEQYF,TRBD2,TRBJ2-7,TRBV19,-
TGTGCCAGCAGCCGAACCGGGACTCCGAACACCGGGGAGCTGTTTTTT,CASSRTGTPNTGELFF,-,TRBJ2-2,TRBV7-6,-
TGTGCCAGCAGCCCCCTTACGCCCCTCTTTTACAGGGGGCTTAGCTATGGCTACACCTTC,CASSPLTPLFYRGLSYGYTF,TRBD1,TRBJ1-2,TRBV11-2,-